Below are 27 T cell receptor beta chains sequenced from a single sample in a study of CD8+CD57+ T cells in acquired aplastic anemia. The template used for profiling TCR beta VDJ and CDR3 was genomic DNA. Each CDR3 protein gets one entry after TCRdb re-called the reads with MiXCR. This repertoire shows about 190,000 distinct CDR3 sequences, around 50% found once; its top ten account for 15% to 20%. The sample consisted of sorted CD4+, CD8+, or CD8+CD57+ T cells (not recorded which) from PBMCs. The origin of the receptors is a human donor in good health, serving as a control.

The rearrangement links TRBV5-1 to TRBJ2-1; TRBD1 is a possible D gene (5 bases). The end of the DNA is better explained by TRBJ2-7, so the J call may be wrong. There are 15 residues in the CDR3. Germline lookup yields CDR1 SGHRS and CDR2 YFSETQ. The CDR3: CASSLNPGFTYEQYF. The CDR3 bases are TGCGCCAGCAGCTTGAATCCAGGGTTCACCTACGAGCAGTACTTC.

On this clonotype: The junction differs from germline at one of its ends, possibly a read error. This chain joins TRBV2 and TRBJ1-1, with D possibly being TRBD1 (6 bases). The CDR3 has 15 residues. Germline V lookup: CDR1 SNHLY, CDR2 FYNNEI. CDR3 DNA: TGTGCCAGCTCACCCGTGGGGACACTTAGCACTAAAGCTTTCTTT. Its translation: CASSPVGTLSTKAFF.

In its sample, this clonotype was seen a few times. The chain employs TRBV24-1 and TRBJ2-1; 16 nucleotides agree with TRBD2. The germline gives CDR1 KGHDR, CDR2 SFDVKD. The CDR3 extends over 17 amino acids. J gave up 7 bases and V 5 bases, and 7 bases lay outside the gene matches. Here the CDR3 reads CATSARGTSGRGNEQFF. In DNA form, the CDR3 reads TGTGCCACCAGTGCCCGCGGGACTAGCGGGAGGGGAAATGAGCAGTTCTTC.

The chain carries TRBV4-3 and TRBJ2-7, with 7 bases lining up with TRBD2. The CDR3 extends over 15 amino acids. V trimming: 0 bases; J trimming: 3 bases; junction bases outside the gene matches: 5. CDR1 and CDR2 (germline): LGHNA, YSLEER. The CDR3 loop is CASSQDWEGRYEQYF. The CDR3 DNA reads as TGCGCCAGCAGCCAAGATTGGGAGGGCCGCTACGAGCAGTACTTC.

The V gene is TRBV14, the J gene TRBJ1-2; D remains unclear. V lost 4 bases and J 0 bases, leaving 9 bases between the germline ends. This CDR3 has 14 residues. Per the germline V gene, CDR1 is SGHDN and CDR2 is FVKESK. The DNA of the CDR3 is TGTGCCAGCAGCCGTCGGGCCACTAACTATGGCTACACCTTC. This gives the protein CASSRRATNYGYTF.

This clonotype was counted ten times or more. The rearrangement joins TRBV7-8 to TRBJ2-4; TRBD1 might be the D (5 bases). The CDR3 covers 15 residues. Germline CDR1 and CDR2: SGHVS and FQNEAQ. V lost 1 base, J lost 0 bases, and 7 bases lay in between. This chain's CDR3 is CASSLEGSAKNIQYF. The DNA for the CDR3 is TGTGCCAGCAGCTTAGAGGGGTCAGCCAAAAACATTCAGTACTTC.

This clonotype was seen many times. CDR3 in DNA: TGTGCCAGCAGCGCCGGGACTTATAATTCACCCCTCCACTTT. Translating gives CASSAGTYNSPLHF. The chain joins TRBV9 to TRBJ1-6, with a weak D call TRBD1 (5 bases). Trimming left V 3 bases short and J 4 bases short, with 8 bases between. Per the germline V gene, CDR1 is SGDLS and CDR2 is YYNGEE. CDR3 size: 14 residues.

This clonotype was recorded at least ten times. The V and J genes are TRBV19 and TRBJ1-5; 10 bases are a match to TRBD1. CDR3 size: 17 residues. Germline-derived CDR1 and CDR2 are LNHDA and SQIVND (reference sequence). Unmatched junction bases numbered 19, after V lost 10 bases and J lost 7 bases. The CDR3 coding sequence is TGTGCCACTAACTTCAACCCGGGACAGGGGCGGAACCAGCCCCAGCATTTT. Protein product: CATNFNPGQGRNQPQHF.

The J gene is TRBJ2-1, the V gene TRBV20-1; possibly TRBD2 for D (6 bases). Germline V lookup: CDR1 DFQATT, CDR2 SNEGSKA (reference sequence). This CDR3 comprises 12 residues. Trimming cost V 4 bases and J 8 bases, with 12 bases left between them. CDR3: CSAKRLVDEQFF. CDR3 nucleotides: TGCAGTGCTAAACGACTAGTCGATGAGCAGTTCTTC.

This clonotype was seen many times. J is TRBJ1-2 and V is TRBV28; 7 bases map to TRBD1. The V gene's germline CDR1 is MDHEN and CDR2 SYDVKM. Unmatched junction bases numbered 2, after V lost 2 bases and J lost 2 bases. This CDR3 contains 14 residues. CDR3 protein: CASSLATGNYGYTF. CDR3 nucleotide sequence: TGTGCCAGCAGTTTAGCGACAGGGAACTATGGCTACACCTTC.

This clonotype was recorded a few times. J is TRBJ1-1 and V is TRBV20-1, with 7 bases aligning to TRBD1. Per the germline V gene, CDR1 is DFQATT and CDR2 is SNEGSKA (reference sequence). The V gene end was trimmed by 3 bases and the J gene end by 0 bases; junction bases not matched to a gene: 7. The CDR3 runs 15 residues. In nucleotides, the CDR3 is TGCAGTGCTAGTACACGACAGGGCGTGAACACTGAAGCTTTCTTT. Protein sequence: CSASTRQGVNTEAFF.

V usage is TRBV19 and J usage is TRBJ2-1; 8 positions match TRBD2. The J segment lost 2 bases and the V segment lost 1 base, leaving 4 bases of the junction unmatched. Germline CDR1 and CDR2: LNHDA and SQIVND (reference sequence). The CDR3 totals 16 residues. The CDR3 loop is CASSIGGRTPYNEQFF. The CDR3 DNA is TGTGCCAGTAGTATAGGCGGGAGGACCCCCTACAATGAGCAGTTCTTC.

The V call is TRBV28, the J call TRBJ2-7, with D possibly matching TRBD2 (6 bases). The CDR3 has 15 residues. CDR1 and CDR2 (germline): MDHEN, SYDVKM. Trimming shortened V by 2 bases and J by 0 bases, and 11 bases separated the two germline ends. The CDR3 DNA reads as TGTGCCAGCAGTTTAGGCGGGGTAATCTCCTACGAGCAGTACTTC. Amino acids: CASSLGGVISYEQYF.

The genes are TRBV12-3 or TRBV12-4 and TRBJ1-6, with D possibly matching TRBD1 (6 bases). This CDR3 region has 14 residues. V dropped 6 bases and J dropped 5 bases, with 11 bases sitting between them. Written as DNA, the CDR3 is TGTGCCAGCAGCCCCCCAGGGGATAATTCACCCCTCCACTTT. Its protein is CASSPPGDNSPLHF.

Here the CDR3 reads CASSLERDGQFF. CDR3 coding DNA: TGTGCCAGCAGCTTAGAACGGGATGGGCAGTTCTTC. This chain joins TRBV7-2 and TRBJ2-1, with D possibly TRBD2 on 5 matching bases. Germline V gene data show CDR1 as SGHTA and CDR2 as FQGNSA. This CDR3 has 12 amino acids. V was cut by 1 base and J by 12 bases, with 10 bases left in between.

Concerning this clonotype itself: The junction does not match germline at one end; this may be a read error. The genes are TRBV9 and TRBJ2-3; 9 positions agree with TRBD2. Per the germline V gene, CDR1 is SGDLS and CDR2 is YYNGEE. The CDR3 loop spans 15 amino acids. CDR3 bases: TGCGCCAGTACGGGCGGGGGGGCCCCTTCAGATACGCAGTATTTT. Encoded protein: CASTGGGAPSDTQYF.

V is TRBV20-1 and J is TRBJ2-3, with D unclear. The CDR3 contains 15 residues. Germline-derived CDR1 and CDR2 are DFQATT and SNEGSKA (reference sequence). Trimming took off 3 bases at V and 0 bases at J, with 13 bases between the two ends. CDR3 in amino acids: CSARRPMASTDTQYF. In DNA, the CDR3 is TGCAGTGCTAGGAGGCCCATGGCTAGCACAGATACGCAGTATTTT.

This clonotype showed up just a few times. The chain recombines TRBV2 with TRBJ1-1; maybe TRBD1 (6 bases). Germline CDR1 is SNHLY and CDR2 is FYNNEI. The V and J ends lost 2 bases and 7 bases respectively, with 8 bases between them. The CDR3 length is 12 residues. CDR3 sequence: CASSETGREAFF. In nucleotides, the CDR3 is TGTGCCAGCAGTGAAACAGGGCGTGAAGCTTTCTTT.

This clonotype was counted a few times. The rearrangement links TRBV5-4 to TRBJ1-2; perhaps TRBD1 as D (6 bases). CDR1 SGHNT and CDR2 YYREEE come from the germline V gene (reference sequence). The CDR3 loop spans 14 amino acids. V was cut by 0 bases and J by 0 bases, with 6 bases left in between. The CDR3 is CASSLGQANYGYTF. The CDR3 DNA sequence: TGTGCCAGCAGCTTGGGACAGGCTAACTATGGCTACACCTTC.

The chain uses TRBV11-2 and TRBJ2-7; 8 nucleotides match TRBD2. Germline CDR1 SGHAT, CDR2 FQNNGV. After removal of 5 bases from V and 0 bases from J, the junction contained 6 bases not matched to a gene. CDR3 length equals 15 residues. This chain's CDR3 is CASSPPGLGSYEQYF. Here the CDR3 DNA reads TGTGCCAGCAGCCCCCCGGGACTAGGCTCCTACGAGCAGTACTTC.

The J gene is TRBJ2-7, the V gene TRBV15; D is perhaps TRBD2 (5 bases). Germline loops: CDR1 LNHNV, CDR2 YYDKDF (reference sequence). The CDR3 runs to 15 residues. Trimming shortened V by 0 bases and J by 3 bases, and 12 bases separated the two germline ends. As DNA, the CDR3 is TGTGCCACCAGCAGAGATCTGGCCGGAGGCTACGAGCAGTACTTC. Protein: CATSRDLAGGYEQYF.

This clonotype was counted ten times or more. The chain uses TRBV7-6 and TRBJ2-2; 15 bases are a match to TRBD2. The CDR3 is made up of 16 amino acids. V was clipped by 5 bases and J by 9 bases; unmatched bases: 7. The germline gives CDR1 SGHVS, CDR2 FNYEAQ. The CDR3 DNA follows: TGTGCCAGCAGCCCCGGGACTAGCGGGGGGATGCGGGAGCTGTTTTTT. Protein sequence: CASSPGTSGGMRELFF.

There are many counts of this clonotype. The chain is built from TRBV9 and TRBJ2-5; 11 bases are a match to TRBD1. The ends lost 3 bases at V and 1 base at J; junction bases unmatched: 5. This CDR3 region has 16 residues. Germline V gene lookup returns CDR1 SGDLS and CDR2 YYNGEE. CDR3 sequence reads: CASSALGTGGQETQYF. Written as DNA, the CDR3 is TGTGCCAGCAGCGCCCTCGGGACAGGGGGCCAAGAGACCCAGTACTTC.

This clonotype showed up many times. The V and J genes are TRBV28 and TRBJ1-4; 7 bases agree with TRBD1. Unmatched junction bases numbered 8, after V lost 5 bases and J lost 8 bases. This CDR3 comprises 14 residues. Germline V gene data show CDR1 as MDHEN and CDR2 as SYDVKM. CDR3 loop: CASSGDRVKEKLFF. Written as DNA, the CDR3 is TGTGCCAGCAGTGGAGACAGGGTCAAGGAAAAACTGTTTTTT.

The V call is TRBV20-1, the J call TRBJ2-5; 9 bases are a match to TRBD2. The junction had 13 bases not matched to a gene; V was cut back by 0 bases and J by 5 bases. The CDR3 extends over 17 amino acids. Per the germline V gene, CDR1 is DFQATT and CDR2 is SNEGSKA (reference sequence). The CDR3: CSARDLRASGVGETQYF. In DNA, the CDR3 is TGCAGTGCTAGAGATTTACGGGCTAGCGGGGTCGGGGAGACCCAGTACTTC.

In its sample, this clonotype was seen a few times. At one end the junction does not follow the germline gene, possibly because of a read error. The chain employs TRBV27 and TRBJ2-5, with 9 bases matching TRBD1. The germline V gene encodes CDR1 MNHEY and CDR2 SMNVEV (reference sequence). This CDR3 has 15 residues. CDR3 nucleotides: TGCTGCCGGCAGTCCCGGGGACAGGGCCAAGAGACCCAGTACTTC. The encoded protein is CCRQSRGQGQETQYF.

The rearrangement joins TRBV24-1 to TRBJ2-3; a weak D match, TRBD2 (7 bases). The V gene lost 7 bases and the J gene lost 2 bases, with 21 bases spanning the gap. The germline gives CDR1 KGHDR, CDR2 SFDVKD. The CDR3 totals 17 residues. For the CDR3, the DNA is TGTGCCACCAGCCAGGAGCCAGGCGGGGGCATCACAGATACGCAGTATTTT. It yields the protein CATSQEPGGGITDTQYF.